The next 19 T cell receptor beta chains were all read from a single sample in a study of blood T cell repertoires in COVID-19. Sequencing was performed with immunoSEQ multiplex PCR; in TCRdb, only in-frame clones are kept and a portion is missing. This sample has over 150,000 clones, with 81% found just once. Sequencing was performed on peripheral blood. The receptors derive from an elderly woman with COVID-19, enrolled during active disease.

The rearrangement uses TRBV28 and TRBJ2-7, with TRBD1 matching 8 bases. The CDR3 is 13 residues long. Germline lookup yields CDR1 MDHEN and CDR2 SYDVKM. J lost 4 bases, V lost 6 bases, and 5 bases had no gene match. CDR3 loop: CASRGQGSYEQYF. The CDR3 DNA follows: TGTGCCAGCAGAGGACAGGGTAGTTACGAGCAGTACTTC.

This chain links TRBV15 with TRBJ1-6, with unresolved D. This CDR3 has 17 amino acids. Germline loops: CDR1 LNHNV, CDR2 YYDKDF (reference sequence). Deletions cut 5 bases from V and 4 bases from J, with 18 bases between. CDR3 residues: CATSGSGVWEYNSPLHF. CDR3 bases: TGTGCCACCAGCGGAAGTGGAGTCTGGGAGTATAATTCACCCCTCCACTTT.

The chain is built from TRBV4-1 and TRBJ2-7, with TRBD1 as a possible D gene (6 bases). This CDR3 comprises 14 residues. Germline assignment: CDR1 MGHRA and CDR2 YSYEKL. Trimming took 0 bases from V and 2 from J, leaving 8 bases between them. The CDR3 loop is CASSQDHRAYEQYF. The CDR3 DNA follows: TGCGCCAGCAGCCAAGATCACAGGGCCTACGAGCAGTACTTC.

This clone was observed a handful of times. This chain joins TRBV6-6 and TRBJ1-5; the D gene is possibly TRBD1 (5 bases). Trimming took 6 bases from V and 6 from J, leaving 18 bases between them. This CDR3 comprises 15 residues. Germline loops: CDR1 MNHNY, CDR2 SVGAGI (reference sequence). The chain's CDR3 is CASSQDPGPTQPQHF. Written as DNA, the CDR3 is TGTGCCAGCAGCCAAGACCCAGGGCCCACTCAGCCCCAGCATTTT.

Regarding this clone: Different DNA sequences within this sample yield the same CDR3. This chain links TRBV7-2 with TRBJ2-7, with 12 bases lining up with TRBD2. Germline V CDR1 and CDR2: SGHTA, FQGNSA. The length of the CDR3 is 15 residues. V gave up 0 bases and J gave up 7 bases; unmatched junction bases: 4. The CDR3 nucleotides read TGTGCCAGCAGCTTAGCGGGGCTAGCGGGAGGGGAGCAGTACTTC. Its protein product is CASSLAGLAGGEQYF.

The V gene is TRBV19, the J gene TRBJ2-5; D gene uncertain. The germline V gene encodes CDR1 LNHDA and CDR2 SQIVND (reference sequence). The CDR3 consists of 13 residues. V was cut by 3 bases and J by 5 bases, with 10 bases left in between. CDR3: CASSISPRETQYF. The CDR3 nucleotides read TGTGCCAGTAGTATCTCCCCCCGGGAGACCCAGTACTTC.

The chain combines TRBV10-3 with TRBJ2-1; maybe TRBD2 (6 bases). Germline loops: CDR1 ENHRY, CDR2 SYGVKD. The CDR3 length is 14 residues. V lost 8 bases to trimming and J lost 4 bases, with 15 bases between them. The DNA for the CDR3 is TGTGCCATCCGCGGTCGCGGGAATTACAATGAGCAGTTCTTC. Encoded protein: CAIRGRGNYNEQFF.

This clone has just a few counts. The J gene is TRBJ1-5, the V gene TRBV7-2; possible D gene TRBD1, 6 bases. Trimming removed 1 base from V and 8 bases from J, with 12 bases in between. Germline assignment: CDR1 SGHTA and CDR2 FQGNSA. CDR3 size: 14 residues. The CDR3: CASSLEGGMKPQHF. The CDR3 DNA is TGTGCCAGCAGCTTAGAGGGGGGGATGAAGCCCCAGCATTTT.

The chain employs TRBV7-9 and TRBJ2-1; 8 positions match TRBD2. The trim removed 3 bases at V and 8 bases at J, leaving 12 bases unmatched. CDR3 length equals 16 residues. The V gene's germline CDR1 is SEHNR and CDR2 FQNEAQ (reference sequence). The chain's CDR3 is CASSFRTVGLAHEQFF. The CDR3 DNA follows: TGTGCCAGCAGCTTCCGGACTGTCGGACTAGCACATGAGCAGTTCTTC.

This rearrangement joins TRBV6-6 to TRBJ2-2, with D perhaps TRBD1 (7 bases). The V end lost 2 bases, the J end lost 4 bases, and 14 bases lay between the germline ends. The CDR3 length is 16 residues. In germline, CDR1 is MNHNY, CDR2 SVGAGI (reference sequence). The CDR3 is CASSYPAGGGTGELFF. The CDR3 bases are TGTGCCAGCAGTTACCCGGCAGGGGGAGGCACCGGGGAGCTGTTTTTT.

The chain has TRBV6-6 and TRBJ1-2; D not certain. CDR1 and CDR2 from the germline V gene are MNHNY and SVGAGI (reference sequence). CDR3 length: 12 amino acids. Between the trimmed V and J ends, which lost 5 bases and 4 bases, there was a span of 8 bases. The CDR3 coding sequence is TGTGCCAGCAGTCCGGGATTCTATGGCTACACCTTC. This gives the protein CASSPGFYGYTF.

The CDR3 is CASSLGGTGELFF. The CDR3 nucleotides read TGTGCCAGCAGTTTGGGGGGTACCGGGGAGCTGTTTTTT. The chain joins TRBV7-9 to TRBJ2-2, with a tentative D call TRBD2 (6 bases). With 6 bases removed from V and 5 bases from J, the gap between germline ends came to 10 bases. Germline V CDR1 and CDR2: SEHNR, FQNEAQ (reference sequence). The CDR3 sequence is 13 residues long.

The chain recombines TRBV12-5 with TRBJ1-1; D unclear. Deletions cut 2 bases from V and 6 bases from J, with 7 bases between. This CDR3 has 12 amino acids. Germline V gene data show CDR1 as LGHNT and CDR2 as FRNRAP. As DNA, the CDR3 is TGTGCTAGTGGTTTGAATCGGGCTGAAGCTTTCTTT. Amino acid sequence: CASGLNRAEAFF. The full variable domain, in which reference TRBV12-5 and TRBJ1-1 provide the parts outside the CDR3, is DARVTQTPRHKVTEMGQEVTMRCQPILGHNTVFWYRQTMMQGLELLAYFRNRAPLDDSGMPKDRFSAEMPDATLATLKIQPSEPRDSAVYFCASGLNRAEAFFGQGTRLTVV.

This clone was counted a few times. The CDR3 loop reads CAISRDRVDEQYF. The CDR3 coding sequence is TGTGCCATCAGCCGGGACAGGGTCGACGAGCAGTACTTC. The genes are TRBV10-3 and TRBJ2-7; TRBD1 matches at 9 bases. Trimming removed 6 bases from V and 5 bases from J; junction bases left unmatched: 5. Germline V gives CDR1 ENHRY, CDR2 SYGVKD. The CDR3 covers 13 residues.

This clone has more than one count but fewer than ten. This CDR3 is CASSLGWGDYGYTF. For the CDR3, the DNA is TGTGCCAGCAGCCTCGGGTGGGGGGACTATGGCTACACCTTC. The chain carries TRBV6-5 and TRBJ1-2, with a possible D match to TRBD1 (5 bases). Trimming removed 6 bases at V and 3 bases at J, with 14 bases between. Germline CDR1 is MNHEY and CDR2 is SVGAGI. This CDR3 is 14 amino acids long.

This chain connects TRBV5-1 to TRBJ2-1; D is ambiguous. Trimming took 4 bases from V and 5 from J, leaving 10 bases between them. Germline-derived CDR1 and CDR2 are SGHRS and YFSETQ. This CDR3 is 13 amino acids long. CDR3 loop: CASSPIVDNEQFF. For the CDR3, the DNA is TGCGCCAGCAGCCCCATAGTTGACAATGAGCAGTTCTTC.

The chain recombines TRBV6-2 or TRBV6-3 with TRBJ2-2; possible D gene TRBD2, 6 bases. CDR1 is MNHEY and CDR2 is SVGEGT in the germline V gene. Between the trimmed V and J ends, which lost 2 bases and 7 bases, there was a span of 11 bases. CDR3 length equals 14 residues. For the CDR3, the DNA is TGTGCCAGCAGTTACGGGGGGTACAACGGGGAGCTGTTTTTT. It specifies CASSYGGYNGELFF.

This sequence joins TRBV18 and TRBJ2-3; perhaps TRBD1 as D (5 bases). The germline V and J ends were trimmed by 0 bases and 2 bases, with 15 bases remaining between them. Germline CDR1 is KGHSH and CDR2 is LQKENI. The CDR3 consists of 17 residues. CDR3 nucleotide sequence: TGTGCCAGCTCACCACCGGTCCAGGGCCAAACCACAGATACGCAGTATTTT. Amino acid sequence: CASSPPVQGQTTDTQYF. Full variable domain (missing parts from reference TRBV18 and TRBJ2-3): NAGVMQNPRHLVRRRGQEARLRCSPMKGHSHVYWYRQLPEEGLKFMVYLQKENIIDESGMPKERFSAEFPKEGPSILRIQQVVRGDSAAYFCASSPPVQGQTTDTQYFGPGTRLTVL.

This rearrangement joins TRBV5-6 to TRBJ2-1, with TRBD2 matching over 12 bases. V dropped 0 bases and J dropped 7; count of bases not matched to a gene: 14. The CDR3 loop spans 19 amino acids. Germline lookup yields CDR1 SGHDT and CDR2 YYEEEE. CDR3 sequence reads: CASSLAFASGRAISNEQFF. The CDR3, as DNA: TGTGCCAGCAGCTTGGCGTTCGCTAGCGGGAGGGCCATTTCAAATGAGCAGTTCTTC. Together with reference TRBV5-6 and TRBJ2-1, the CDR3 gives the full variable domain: DAGVTQSPTHLIKTRGQQVTLRCSPKSGHDTVSWYQQALGQGPQFIFQYYEEEERQRGNFPDRFSGHQFPNYSSELNVNALLLGDSALYLCASSLAFASGRAISNEQFFGPGTRLTVL.